Listed below are T cell receptor beta chains from one sample, sequenced in a study of blood T cell repertoires in COVID-19. Some clones are missing from TCRdb's copy, which holds only in-frame ones; the method was immunoSEQ multiplex PCR. The sample holds around 290,000 clones, around nine tenths seen once. Specimen: PBMCs or T cells enriched from blood (not recorded which). The source of these receptors is a woman aged 18-29 years who had recovered from COVID-19. The CDR3 runs from the conserved cysteine through the conserved F or W. A D gene is named only where the DNA matches it firmly. Rows give clone size only sometimes, using once, few, many, or a class for an expanded clone.

j_gene | v_gene | d_gene | abundance | CDR3nt | CDR3aa
TRBJ1-1 | TRBV3-1/TRBV3-2 | . | . | TGTGCCAGCAGCCAAGCAAGTCCCGGGAACACTGAAGCTTTCTTT | CASSQASPGNTEAFF
TRBJ2-1 | TRBV6-4 | . | . | TGTGCCAGCAGCCGCAGGGAAAGCTCCTACAATGAGCAGTTCTTC | CASSRRESSYNEQFF
TRBJ1-6 | TRBV30 | . | . | TGTGCCTGGAGTGTAGAACTAGATTCACCCCTCCACTTT | CAWSVELDSPLHF
TRBJ1-3 | TRBV9 | TRBD1 | . | TGTGCCAGCAGCGTCTCGGGACAGATCTCTGGAAACACCATATATTTT | CASSVSGQISGNTIYF
TRBJ2-1 | TRBV6-2/TRBV6-3 | TRBD1 | . | TGTGCCAGCAGTCCCGGTGGCTTGGGACAGGAGCAGTTCTTC | CASSPGGLGQEQFF
TRBJ2-3 | TRBV12-3/TRBV12-4 | TRBD2 | . | TGTGCCAGCAGTTCGACTAGCGGGGGGGTAGGATATTTT | CASSSTSGGVGYF
TRBJ2-3 | TRBV24-1 | TRBD1 | . | TGTGCCACCAGTGATTTGCGACAGGGCCAGGGAGATACGCAGTATTTT | CATSDLRQGQGDTQYF
TRBJ1-6 | TRBV23-1 | TRBD1 | . | TGCGCCAGCAGTCAAGGGGGGACAGGGGGGTGGAATTCACCCCTCCACTTT | CASSQGGTGGWNSPLHF
TRBJ1-2 | TRBV7-9 | TRBD1 | once | TGTGCCAGCAGCTCCTCAGGGGGCTATGGCTACACCTTC | CASSSSGGYGYTF
TRBJ2-2 | TRBV3-1/TRBV3-2 | TRBD2 | . | TGTGCCAGCAACCTAGGGAGGGCCGGAGAGCTGTTTTTT | CASNLGRAGELFF
TRBJ1-2 | TRBV30 | . | . | TGTGCCTGGAGTGTACTAGGGGGTTATGGCTACACCTTC | CAWSVLGGYGYTF
TRBJ2-7 | TRBV4-1 | . | . | TGCGCCAGCAGCCAAGTTGTAGGGGCCTACGAGCAGTACTTC | CASSQVVGAYEQYF
TRBJ2-1 | TRBV19 | . | few | TGTGCCAGTAGTATAGGGGGACTCCTTAATGAGCAGTTCTTC | CASSIGGLLNEQFF
TRBJ2-3 | TRBV19 | TRBD1 | . | TGTGCCAGTAGTACAGACAGGGTAGGACGCACAGATACGCAGTATTTT | CASSTDRVGRTDTQYF
TRBJ2-3 | TRBV29-1 | . | . | TGCAGCGTTCGCGAAATTAGCACAGATACGCAGTATTTT | CSVREISTDTQYF
TRBJ2-1 | TRBV29-1 | TRBD1 | . | TGCAGCGTTGAGGCGGGACAGGGGGCCAATGAGCAGTTCTTC | CSVEAGQGANEQFF
TRBJ2-7 | TRBV28 | . | . | TGTGCCAGCAGTTTATACCAGGGTGCCTACGAGCAGTACTTC | CASSLYQGAYEQYF
TRBJ2-5 | TRBV27 | . | . | TGTGCCAGCAGTCGCTCGGGGCTCCGTCGGGGGGAGACCCAGTACTTC | CASSRSGLRRGETQYF
TRBJ1-5 | TRBV5-4 | . | . | TGTGCCAGCAGCGTCGAAACCGGGGGGCCCCAGCATTTT | CASSVETGGPQHF
TRBJ2-5 | TRBV5-1 | TRBD2 | once | TGCGCCAGCAGCTTGGTCCTAGCGGGGTACCAAGAGACCCAGTACTTC | CASSLVLAGYQETQYF
TRBJ2-7 | TRBV30 | TRBD2 | . | TGTGCCTGGGAGACTAGCATCTACGAGCAGTACTTC | CAWETSIYEQYF
TRBJ1-2 | TRBV6-1 | . | . | TGTGCCAGCAGTGAAGGCAGTAACTATGGCTACACCTTC | CASSEGSNYGYTF
TRBJ2-7 | TRBV28 | TRBD2 | . | TGTGCCAGCCGCGACTCCGGGACTAGCGTGCACGAGCAGTACTTC | CASRDSGTSVHEQYF
TRBJ2-5 | TRBV9 | . | . | TGTGCCAGCAGCGGGAGAGAGCCGGGGGGCTTGGAGACCCAGTACTTC | CASSGREPGGLETQYF
TRBJ2-7 | TRBV6-6 | TRBD1 | few | TGTGCCAGCAGTTCAGGACAGGGGTTTTCCGAGCAGTACTTC | CASSSGQGFSEQYF
TRBJ2-7 | TRBV6-5 | . | few | TGTGCCAGCAGTCCCCAAGAATTCGGGTACGAGCAGTACTTC | CASSPQEFGYEQYF
TRBJ1-1 | TRBV6-5 | . | . | TGTGCCAGCAGTTACTCTCAGAACATGAACACTGAAGCTTTCTTT | CASSYSQNMNTEAFF
TRBJ2-1 | TRBV4-2 | . | . | TGTGCCAGCAGCCAAGAAGCGAGAGATGGCGATGAGCAGTTCTTC | CASSQEARDGDEQFF
TRBJ2-3 | TRBV5-1 | TRBD2 | . | TGCGCCAGCAGCTTGACCTTAGCGGGAGGAGATACGCAGTATTTT | CASSLTLAGGDTQYF
TRBJ1-5 | TRBV2 | . | . | TGTGCCAGCAGTGACCTGACAGGAAATCAGCCCCAGCATTTT | CASSDLTGNQPQHF
TRBJ1-5 | TRBV19 | . | . | TGTGCCAGTAAGTGGTCTAATAGCAATCAGCCCCAGCATTTT | CASKWSNSNQPQHF
TRBJ2-7 | TRBV3-1/TRBV3-2 | TRBD2 | . | TGTGCCAGCAGCCTAGACAGCGGGGGCTCCTACGAGCAGTACTTC | CASSLDSGGSYEQYF
TRBJ2-5 | TRBV7-9 | . | . | TGTGCCAGCAGCTGGGGACTTTCTTCGGAGACCCAGTACTTC | CASSWGLSSETQYF
TRBJ2-1 | TRBV28 | TRBD2 | . | TGTGCCAGCACCCTACTAGCGGGAGCGTACAATGAGCAGTTCTTC | CASTLLAGAYNEQFF
TRBJ1-5 | TRBV7-9 | TRBD1 | medium-sized | TGTGCCAGCAGCCGAGGGGGCTCTGATCAGCCCCAGCATTTT | CASSRGGSDQPQHF
TRBJ2-2 | TRBV7-8 | TRBD2 | . | TGTGCCAGCAGCTTTGCACTAGCGGGAGGGAACACCGGGGAGCTGTTTTTT | CASSFALAGGNTGELFF
TRBJ2-6 | TRBV7-9 | . | . | TGTGCCAGCAGCTTCAGCGCAAGCTCTGGGGCCAACGTCCTGACTTTC | CASSFSASSGANVLTF
TRBJ2-7 | TRBV2 | TRBD1 | . | TGTGCCAGCAGTGACGATACGGGACAGTCCCGCAACTACGAGCAGTACTTC | CASSDDTGQSRNYEQYF
TRBJ1-5 | TRBV6-1 | . | . | TGTGCCAGCAGTGAAGCGGGAGATTATAGCAATCAGCCCCAGCATTTT | CASSEAGDYSNQPQHF
TRBJ2-7 | TRBV2 | . | . | TGTGCCAGCAGTGAGCGACTCGAAATCTACGAGCAGTACTTC | CASSERLEIYEQYF
TRBJ2-7 | TRBV5-1 | TRBD2 | . | TGCGCCAGCAGCTTGTCGGGGGGAAGTTCCTACGAGCAGTACTTC | CASSLSGGSSYEQYF
TRBJ1-6 | TRBV30 | . | once | TGTGCCTGGGGTTTAGAAAATTCACCCCTCCACTTT | CAWGLENSPLHF
TRBJ2-3 | TRBV14 | TRBD1 | . | TGTGCCAGCAGACCCTCGAGGGGGCGTTGGGATACGCAGTATTTT | CASRPSRGRWDTQYF
TRBJ2-1 | TRBV7-9 | . | . | TGTGCCAGCAGCTTAGATCAACGAGTCTACAATGAGCAGTTCTTC | CASSLDQRVYNEQFF
TRBJ1-3 | TRBV7-2 | TRBD1 | . | TGTGCCAGCAGCCCCGACAGGGCTGGAAACACCATATATTTT | CASSPDRAGNTIYF
TRBJ1-4 | TRBV2 | TRBD1 | once | TGTGCCACCGTAACGCCCGGACAGGTGGGGGGTAATGCTGAAAAACTGTTTTTT | CATVTPGQVGGNAEKLFF